A single T cell receptor beta chain is shown here with its context. The target antigen is unknown. The PCR ran on 60 Vbeta and 13 Jbeta primers. Generated by immunoSEQ multiplex PCR, the TCRdb table keeps only in-frame clones and is missing some. The sample holds 95,000 to 150,000 clones, approximately 67% seen once. This specimen comes from a study of cytomegalovirus exposure and HLA in healthy donors. Study findings and constraints: Across donors, sequencing depth was assumed by presence/absence analyses to be roughly uniform. Sequencing probably produced one cluster of sequence variants that were highly shared.

The clonotype originates from a man younger than 35 in good health and CMV-seronegative. The sequenced material came from PBMCs.

In nucleotides, the CDR3 is TGTGCCAGCAGCTTGGTCTCGCGGGCGGGGGGGCCTTACGAGCAGTACTTC. Translating gives CASSLVSRAGGPYEQYF. The gene calls are TRBV7-2 and TRBJ2-7; 9 nucleotides agree with TRBD2. This CDR3 spans 17 amino acids. V shed 3 bases, J shed 4 bases, and the junction held 13 bases outside the gene matches. Germline-derived CDR1 and CDR2 are SGHTA and FQGNSA.